The rows below give T cell receptor beta chains drawn from one sample of a study of control samples from healthy donors and cancer patients. The repertoire was sequenced with immunoSEQ multiplex PCR; TCRdb's copy has only in-frame clones and lacks some. This table has 110,000 to 150,000 clones, roughly 89% appearing once. Sequencing input: blood. The receptors were sampled from a man between 18 and 35 years old in good health. CDR3s include the opening cysteine and the closing phenylalanine or tryptophan. A D gene is named only where the DNA matches it firmly. Not all rows give a size; the values are once, few, many and, for expanded clones, a class.

>TRBV7-9|once|NA|TRBJ1-4
CASSLSFVRGGLNEKLFF
TGTGCCAGCAGCTTATCCTTTGTTCGCGGGGGGCTTAATGAAAAACTGTTTTTT
>TRBV6-5|few|NA|TRBJ1-5
CASQLVYSNQPQHF
TGTGCCAGCCAGCTGGTGTATAGCAATCAGCCCCAGCATTTT
>TRBV3-1/TRBV3-2|NA|NA|TRBJ1-1
CASSQDRRGTEAFF
TGTGCCAGCAGCCAAGACAGGAGGGGCACTGAAGCTTTCTTT
>TRBV5-1|NA|NA|TRBJ2-5
CASSLSALQETQYF
TGCGCCAGCAGCTTGAGTGCCCTTCAAGAGACCCAGTACTTC
>TRBV7-2|NA|NA|TRBJ1-6
CASSPGPGAENSPLHF
TGTGCCAGCAGCCCGGGACCGGGGGCTGAAAATTCACCCCTCCACTTT
>TRBV6-2/TRBV6-3|once|NA|TRBJ2-5
CASSFTRGEEETQYF
TGTGCCAGCAGCTTCACGAGGGGGGAAGAGGAGACCCAGTACTTC
>TRBV24-1|NA|TRBD1|TRBJ2-1
CATSEQGKGNEQFF
TGTGCCACCAGTGAACAGGGGAAGGGCAATGAGCAGTTCTTC
>TRBV28|NA|NA|TRBJ1-5
CASSPSGRRSQPQHF
TGTGCCAGCAGTCCCTCGGGAAGGCGGAGTCAGCCCCAGCATTTT
>TRBV19|NA|TRBD1|TRBJ2-2
CASTYSKGAGGELFF
TGTGCCAGTACTTATTCCAAGGGGGCTGGCGGGGAGCTGTTTTTT
>TRBV28|NA|NA|TRBJ1-6
CASSSGLNSPLHF
TGTGCCAGCAGTTCCGGCCTTAATTCACCCCTCCACTTT
>TRBV3-1/TRBV3-2|NA|NA|TRBJ2-1
CASGLTINEQFF
TGTGCCAGCGGCCTAACTATTAATGAGCAGTTCTTC
>TRBV27|NA|NA|TRBJ1-3
CASSLGNTIYF
TGTGCCAGCAGTTTAGGGAACACCATATATTTT
>TRBV4-1|NA|TRBD2|TRBJ2-3
CASSLYERLASTDTQYF
TGCGCCAGCAGCCTCTATGAGCGACTAGCTAGCACAGATACGCAGTATTTT
>TRBV29-1|NA|NA|TRBJ2-2
CSVVGAYTGELFF
TGCAGCGTTGTGGGGGCGTACACCGGGGAGCTGTTTTTT
>TRBV30|NA|NA|TRBJ1-1
CAWSVTGDTEAFF
TGTGCCTGGAGTGTAACGGGTGACACTGAAGCTTTCTTT
>TRBV7-9|NA|TRBD1|TRBJ1-5
CASSLSPGQGDQPQHF
TGTGCCAGCAGCCTATCCCCGGGACAGGGCGACCAGCCCCAGCATTTT
>TRBV7-8|NA|TRBD1|TRBJ2-7
CASSWDRSSEQYF
TGTGCCAGCAGCTGGGACAGGTCATCCGAGCAGTACTTC
>TRBV11-3|NA|TRBD1|TRBJ1-1
CASSWTGGTEAFF
TGTGCCAGCAGCTGGACAGGTGGGACTGAAGCTTTCTTT
>TRBV3-1/TRBV3-2|once|NA|TRBJ1-2
CASSQDGQGTVGYTF
TGTGCCAGCAGCCAAGATGGGCAGGGTACGGTCGGCTACACCTTC
>TRBV2|NA|TRBD2|TRBJ2-5
CASAFSLAVPQYF
TGTGCCAGCGCTTTTAGTCTAGCGGTCCCCCAGTACTTC
>TRBV23-1|NA|NA|TRBJ1-5
CASSQRTQPQHF
TGCGCCAGCAGTCAGAGGACTCAGCCCCAGCATTTT
>TRBV5-6|NA|TRBD1|TRBJ2-7
CASSKGQAYEQYF
TGTGCCAGCAGCAAGGGACAGGCCTACGAGCAGTACTTC
>TRBV21-1|NA|NA|TRBJ1-3
CASSKEEGGLKGNTIYF
TGTGCCAGCAGCAAAGAGGAAGGAGGGCTAAAAGGAAACACCATATATTTT
>TRBV5-4|NA|NA|TRBJ2-6
CASSLEVAGPLGANVLTF
TGTGCCAGCAGCCTAGAGGTCGCAGGTCCCTTGGGGGCCAACGTCCTGACTTTC
>TRBV7-9|NA|NA|TRBJ1-4
CASSLVGPTNEKLFF
TGTGCCAGCAGCTTAGTAGGGCCTACTAATGAAAAACTGTTTTTT
>TRBV19|NA|TRBD1|TRBJ1-3
CASRDRSSGNTIYF
TGTGCCAGTAGGGACAGGAGCTCTGGAAACACCATATATTTT
>TRBV6-6|once|NA|TRBJ1-5
CASRDTGAQHF
TGTGCCAGCAGGGATACGGGGGCCCAGCATTTT
>TRBV30|NA|NA|TRBJ2-5
CAWNTRKETQYF
TGTGCCTGGAATACTAGGAAAGAGACCCAGTACTTC
>TRBV3-1/TRBV3-2|NA|NA|TRBJ1-1
CASSQERGAAEAFF
TGTGCCAGCAGCCAAGAAAGAGGGGCCGCTGAAGCTTTCTTT
>TRBV6-2/TRBV6-3|NA|NA|TRBJ1-3
CASSYQLSGNTIYF
TGTGCCAGCAGTTACCAGCTCTCTGGAAACACCATATATTTT
>TRBV7-2|NA|TRBD2|TRBJ2-1
CASSISLAGGPYNEQFF
TGTGCCAGCAGCATCTCACTAGCGGGGGGTCCCTACAATGAGCAGTTCTTC